Below, 31 T cell receptor beta chains from the same sample are listed, as sequenced in a study of CD8+ T cells in alopecia areata. Sequencing used cDNA as its template, made by extracting RNA and reverse transcribing it. TCRdb keeps only in-frame clones here, not all; method: immunoSEQ multiplex PCR. The sample lists about 190,000 clones; 50% to 60% were seen once. Treatment in this sample: oral pan-JAK inhibitor, 5-10 mg twice daily. Sequenced material: CD4+ T cells sorted from blood, taken at week 4, from a patient treated with tofacitinib. These receptors all stem from a human donor with alopecia areata.

The chain couples TRBV30 to TRBJ2-2; D uncertain. V lost 8 bases, J lost 7 bases, and 14 bases lay in between. The germline V gene encodes CDR1 GTSNPN and CDR2 SVGIG (reference sequence). The CDR3 length is 12 residues. CDR3 sequence reads: CARRASDGELFF. CDR3 sequence (DNA): TGTGCCCGCCGAGCCTCGGACGGGGAGCTGTTTTTT.

This clone was observed once. The V gene is TRBV30, the J gene TRBJ1-2; D gene uncertain. Germline values: CDR1 GTSNPN, CDR2 SVGIG (reference sequence). The CDR3 is 12 amino acids. Trimming stripped 3 bases from V and 4 bases from J, with 9 bases between. CDR3 sequence reads: CAWRIPPYGYTF. CDR3 DNA: TGTGCCTGGAGGATCCCGCCCTATGGCTACACCTTC.

This chain connects TRBV28 to TRBJ2-1, with TRBD2 identical over 8 bases. V lost 7 bases and J lost 5; bases outside the gene matches: 10. Germline V CDR1 and CDR2: MDHEN, SYDVKM. This CDR3 is built from 15 residues. The CDR3 region is CASTGKREPHNEQFF. In nucleotides, the CDR3 is TGTGCCAGCACGGGGAAGCGGGAGCCCCACAATGAGCAGTTCTTC.

This clone has only one observation. The chain carries TRBV5-1 and TRBJ2-7; 10 bases align to TRBD1. The CDR3 is 14 amino acids. V was clipped by 4 bases and J by 6 bases; unmatched bases: 7. Germline CDR1 SGHRS, CDR2 YFSETQ. The CDR3 sequence: CASSATGTGAEQYF. CDR3 DNA: TGCGCCAGCAGCGCCACCGGGACAGGGGCCGAGCAGTACTTC. The complete variable domain, with remaining parts taken from reference TRBV5-1 and TRBJ2-7, reads KAGVTQTPRYLIKTRGQQVTLSCSPISGHRSVSWYQQTPGQGLQFLFEYFSETQRNKGNFPGRFSGRQFSNSRSEMNVSTLELGDSALYLCASSATGTGAEQYFGPGTRLTVT.

This clone was counted a few times. Other DNA sequences in the same sample also yield this CDR3. The rearrangement uses TRBV30 and TRBJ2-3; D is possibly TRBD1 (6 bases). Germline loops: CDR1 GTSNPN, CDR2 SVGIG (reference sequence). V dropped 0 bases and J dropped 3 bases, with 7 bases sitting between them. The CDR3 loop spans 13 amino acids. The CDR3, as DNA: TGTGCCTGGAGTGTACAGGGAACAGATACGCAGTATTTT. This sequence encodes CAWSVQGTDTQYF.

V and J are TRBV29-1 and TRBJ1-1; no firm D call. V lost 4 bases to trimming and J lost 7 bases, with 10 bases between them. The germline CDR1 and CDR2 sequences are SQVTM and ANQGSEA. The CDR3 is made up of 11 amino acids. The CDR3 DNA reads as TGCAGCGTTGTAGTAACAGTTGAAGCTTTCTTT. Translating it yields CSVVVTVEAFF. Full variable domain (remainder filled in from reference TRBV29-1 and TRBJ1-1): SAVISQKPSRDICQRGTSLTIQCQVDSQVTMMFWYRQQPGQSLTLIATANQGSEATYESGFVIDKFPISRPNLTFSTLTVSNMSPEDSSIYLCSVVVTVEAFFGQGTRLTVV.

The chain combines TRBV7-2 with TRBJ1-2; D is unresolved. The CDR3 is 15 amino acids. The V gene's germline CDR1 is SGHTA and CDR2 FQGNSA. V lost 3 bases and J lost 4, with 15 bases in between. The CDR3: CASSLSSSSLYGYTF. The CDR3 nucleotides are TGTGCCAGCAGCTTGTCGTCGAGCAGCCTCTATGGCTACACCTTC.

The chain couples TRBV14 to TRBJ2-1; TRBD1 is a possible D gene (5 bases). Trimming removed 0 bases at V and 12 bases at J, with 6 bases between. CDR3 length: 11 residues. CDR1 is SGHDN and CDR2 is FVKESK in the germline V gene. The CDR3 sequence: CASSQDQGQFF. The CDR3 DNA sequence: TGTGCCAGCAGCCAAGATCAGGGGCAGTTCTTC.

This clone was detected only once. The chain has TRBV21-1 and TRBJ2-7; TRBD2, the table's D call, lacks a check against the DNA. TRBV21-1 is an annotated pseudogene. CDR3 length: 14 residues. DNA for the CDR3: TGTGCCAGCAGCAAAGTAGCCGTCGGCTACGAGCAGTACTTC. Its translation is CASSKVAVGYEQYF.

This chain joins TRBV29-1 and TRBJ2-1; D unclear. V was clipped by 3 bases and J by 9 bases, with 3 bases between them. Germline CDR1 reads SQVTM; CDR2 reads ANQGSEA. The CDR3 has 9 residues. The CDR3, as DNA: TGCAGCGTTGACGTTGAGCAGTTCTTC. Amino acid sequence: CSVDVEQFF.

V is TRBV5-6 and J is TRBJ2-2, with 14 bases fitting TRBD2. V lost 3 bases and J lost 2; bases outside the gene matches: 6. CDR3 length: 18 residues. In germline, CDR1 is SGHDT, CDR2 YYEEEE. The CDR3 here is CASSWGTSGSGNTGELFF. The CDR3 DNA sequence: TGTGCCAGCAGCTGGGGGACTAGCGGGAGTGGTAACACCGGGGAGCTGTTTTTT.

This chain connects TRBV29-1 to TRBJ2-7, with D perhaps matching TRBD2 (6 bases). This CDR3 region has 12 residues. Trimming shortened V by 4 bases and J by 2 bases, and 9 bases separated the two germline ends. Germline V gene lookup returns CDR1 SQVTM and CDR2 ANQGSEA. CDR3 region: CSVASGAYEQYF. For the CDR3, the DNA is TGCAGCGTTGCTTCGGGGGCCTACGAGCAGTACTTC.

Regarding this clone: In the same sample, other DNA sequences code for this CDR3. The chain couples TRBV30 to TRBJ1-2; D gene uncertain. Trimming removed 1 base from V and 5 bases from J, with 8 bases in between. CDR1 GTSNPN and CDR2 SVGIG come from the germline V gene (reference sequence). The CDR3 has 12 amino acids. CDR3 in DNA: TGTGCCTGGAGTGGAGGGTCTTATGGCTACACCTTC. As protein: CAWSGGSYGYTF.

This clone was counted only a few times. The chain combines TRBV29-1 with TRBJ2-1; 12 bases match TRBD2. Losses at the gene ends were 3 bases for V and 8 bases for J; bases not matched to a gene: 5. CDR3 length: 14 residues. Germline lookup yields CDR1 SQVTM and CDR2 ANQGSEA. CDR3 DNA sequence: TGCAGCGTTGAGACTAGCGGGAGTTTCGATGAGCAGTTCTTC. This codes for CSVETSGSFDEQFF.

The V gene is TRBV30, the J gene TRBJ2-5; unclear D gene. The germline V gene encodes CDR1 GTSNPN and CDR2 SVGIG (reference sequence). The CDR3 covers 17 residues. Trimming took 0 bases from V and 7 from J, leaving 24 bases between them. Written as DNA, the CDR3 is TGTGCCTGGAGTGTAATCGGTGGGTTTGGACCCGGTGGGACCCAGTACTTC. The encoded protein is CAWSVIGGFGPGGTQYF.

The chain has TRBV7-9 and TRBJ2-7; TRBD1 or TRBD2 may be the D gene (5 bases each). The CDR3 has 12 amino acids. The V gene lost 5 bases and the J gene lost 3 bases, with 8 bases spanning the gap. CDR1 is SEHNR and CDR2 is FQNEAQ in the germline V gene (reference sequence). CDR3 sequence (DNA): TGTGCCAGCAGCAGGGACGGCTACGAGCAGTACTTC. It translates to CASSRDGYEQYF.

The chain couples TRBV6-6 to TRBJ2-7; the match to TRBD2 covers 11 bases. The germline gives CDR1 MNHNY, CDR2 SVGAGI (reference sequence). Trimming removed 9 bases from V and 5 bases from J; junction bases left unmatched: 12. This CDR3 is built from 15 residues. This chain's CDR3 is CASLDTSGSNNEQYF. The CDR3 DNA sequence: TGTGCCAGTCTCGACACTAGCGGGAGTAATAACGAGCAGTACTTC.

This chain links TRBV30 with TRBJ2-7, with D unclear. Germline lookup yields CDR1 GTSNPN and CDR2 SVGIG (reference sequence). The CDR3 runs 11 residues. Trimming shortened V by 5 bases and J by 4 bases, and 9 bases separated the two germline ends. CDR3 in DNA: TGTGCCTGGGACCTCGGTTACGAGCAGTACTTC. Encoded protein: CAWDLGYEQYF.

As for this clone: Other nucleotide sequences from this sample produce the same CDR3. This chain connects TRBV18 to TRBJ1-1; D is uncertain. CDR3 length equals 13 residues. The V and J ends lost 3 bases and 1 base respectively, with 6 bases between them. In germline, CDR1 is KGHSH, CDR2 LQKENI. The CDR3 is CASSPQKNTEAFF. The CDR3 DNA follows: TGTGCCAGCTCACCGCAAAAGAACACTGAAGCTTTCTTT.

The chain employs TRBV30 and TRBJ2-7; 9 nucleotides line up with TRBD1. V gave up 4 bases and J gave up 3 bases; unmatched junction bases: 10. Germline-derived CDR1 and CDR2 are GTSNPN and SVGIG (reference sequence). The CDR3 runs to 15 residues. CDR3 sequence: CAWIGRGQGVYEQYF. For the CDR3, the DNA is TGTGCCTGGATAGGAAGGGGACAGGGAGTCTACGAGCAGTACTTC.

This clone was counted a few times. J is TRBJ2-7 and V is TRBV29-1; no firm D call. CDR1 and CDR2 from the germline V gene are SQVTM and ANQGSEA. The CDR3 covers 13 residues. Trimming took off 6 bases at V and 4 bases at J, with 16 bases between the two ends. CDR3 coding DNA: TGCAGCGTCCGCTCTACGAGTAGTTACGAGCAGTACTTC. It codes for CSVRSTSSYEQYF.

The chain combines TRBV6-5 with TRBJ2-5; D is unclear. Trimming pared 5 bases from V and 4 bases from J, leaving 8 bases between. Germline V CDR1 and CDR2: MNHEY, SVGAGI. This CDR3 is built from 12 residues. CDR3: CASSTTSETQYF. In nucleotides, the CDR3 is TGTGCCAGCAGTACTACCTCAGAGACCCAGTACTTC.

The V gene is TRBV5-1, the J gene TRBJ2-1, with 8 nucleotides matching TRBD2. CDR3 length: 16 residues. CDR1 and CDR2 (germline): SGHRS, YFSETQ. The junction had 10 bases not matched to a gene; V was cut back by 0 bases and J by 8 bases. The CDR3 protein is CASSLGAGSGMDEQFF. The CDR3, as DNA: TGCGCCAGCAGCTTGGGGGCGGGTAGCGGGATGGATGAGCAGTTCTTC.

This clone occurred a few times. The chain has TRBV18 and TRBJ2-5; D might be TRBD1 (5 bases). Per the germline V gene, CDR1 is KGHSH and CDR2 is LQKENI. Trimming pared 4 bases from V and 5 bases from J, leaving 17 bases between. The CDR3 spans 15 residues. CDR3 loop: CASSRESRVRETQYF. The CDR3 nucleotides are TGTGCCAGCTCACGAGAATCCAGGGTTCGGGAGACCCAGTACTTC.

The chain carries TRBV19 and TRBJ1-1; 7 bases map to TRBD1. Germline CDR1 and CDR2: LNHDA and SQIVND (reference sequence). This CDR3 is 12 amino acids long. V gave up 9 bases and J gave up 10 bases; unmatched junction bases: 11. In DNA form, the CDR3 reads TGTGCCAGCAGTCTCTGGGACAGTGGAGCTTTCTTT. It is translated as CASSLWDSGAFF.

The genes are TRBV5-1 and TRBJ2-1; 9 positions agree with TRBD2. The germline gives CDR1 SGHRS, CDR2 YFSETQ. This CDR3 contains 15 residues. V was pared by 0 bases and J by 8 bases, with 6 bases of the junction left unmatched. CDR3 amino acids: CASSLDIAGDHEQFF. CDR3 coding DNA: TGCGCCAGCAGCTTGGATATAGCGGGAGACCATGAGCAGTTCTTC.

The CDR3 coding sequence is TGTGCCAGCAGCTTGGATGGCAGCACGGGCGAGCAGTACTTC. Protein sequence: CASSLDGSTGEQYF. J is TRBJ2-7 and V is TRBV5-4; D gene ambiguous. CDR1 is SGHNT and CDR2 is YYREEE in the germline V gene (reference sequence). The CDR3 sequence is 14 residues long. V was trimmed by 0 bases and J by 6 bases, leaving 13 bases between them.

The chain carries TRBV18 and TRBJ2-5, with D unclear. CDR3 length: 13 residues. Per germline, CDR1 KGHSH and CDR2 LQKENI. With 4 bases removed from V and 5 bases from J, the gap between germline ends came to 11 bases. The CDR3 reads CASSRIQMETQYF. Here the CDR3 DNA reads TGTGCCAGCTCACGAATACAAATGGAGACCCAGTACTTC.

The rearrangement joins TRBV29-1 to TRBJ2-3; the D is unclear. This CDR3 is 14 amino acids long. Germline V gene lookup returns CDR1 SQVTM and CDR2 ANQGSEA. V shed 0 bases and J shed 3 bases, with 10 bases lying between them. Here the CDR3 DNA reads TGCAGCGTTGAAGATCTAAGGCAGACAGATACGCAGTATTTT. Translation gives CSVEDLRQTDTQYF.

For the CDR3, the DNA is TGTGCCACCAGCAGGGACACCGGAAACACCATATATTTT. Its translation: CATSRDTGNTIYF. The rearrangement uses TRBV15 and TRBJ1-3, with a possible D match to TRBD1 (5 bases). V lost 3 bases and J lost 4, with 7 bases in between. This CDR3 has 13 amino acids. Germline CDR1 is LNHNV and CDR2 is YYDKDF (reference sequence).

The chain has TRBV7-3 and TRBJ2-1; 9 bases fit TRBD2. V shed 0 bases, J shed 2 bases, and the junction held 5 bases outside the gene matches. CDR1 is SGHTA, CDR2 FQGTGA, per germline. The CDR3 loop spans 17 amino acids. The CDR3 loop is CASSLTSLAGTYNEQFF. The CDR3 DNA is TGTGCCAGCAGCTTAACTTCCCTAGCGGGAACCTACAATGAGCAGTTCTTC.